This TCR beta chain is drawn from a study of blood T cell repertoires in COVID-19. As for the study in general: Sites in the United States, Italy and Spain provided acute and convalescent COVID-19 samples. PBMCs, B-cell-depleted T cells, or T cells were the source of the cDNA or gDNA that made up the material.

Per the original methods: Amplification from reference gene primers served as the basis for estimated nucleated cell counts. The table came from immunoSEQ multiplex PCR; TCRdb's copy has only in-frame clones and leaves some out. V and J calls and clone size are as listed in that table; D and trimming were resolved from the DNA. The sample includes over 200,000 clones, approximately 90% of them seen just once. This CDR3 is built from 13 residues. The germline V gene has CDR1 MDHEN and CDR2 SYDVKM. Trimming removed 11 bases at V and 0 bases at J, with 14 bases between. The TCR was taken from a man of 80 years or more with acute or convalescent COVID-19. This rearrangement joins TRBV28 to TRBJ2-7; possible D gene TRBD2, 5 bases. Sequencing was done on a sample of peripheral blood. CDR3 nucleotide sequence: TGTGCCTCAAAGGCGGGTGGCTCCTACGAGCAGTACTTC. Translation: CASKAGGSYEQYF.